Below, 31 T cell receptor beta chains from the same sample are listed, as sequenced in a study of a mutant IDH1 vaccine in newly diagnosed glioma. The time point: week 11, during vaccination. Every vaccine dose comprised 300 ug of mutant IDH1 20-mer peptide plus topical imiquimod. Their specific antigens are unknown. The repertoire was sequenced with immunoSEQ multiplex PCR; TCRdb's copy has only in-frame clones and lacks some. Of 20,000 to 25,000 clones listed, around 70% are singletons. The sample consisted of peripheral blood mononuclear cells (PBMCs), taken from a glioma patient whose treatment included an IDH1 peptide vaccine. Receptors originate from a man younger than 30 with glioma. Some clones in this sample may be carry-over from other donors' samples.

This chain links TRBV18 with TRBJ2-7, with 9 nucleotides matching TRBD1. The CDR3 is made up of 16 amino acids. CDR1 and CDR2 (germline): KGHSH, LQKENI. Losses at the gene ends were 3 bases for V and 3 bases for J; bases not matched to a gene: 9. This CDR3 is CASSPGGTGIFYEQYF. The DNA for the CDR3 is TGTGCCAGCTCACCGGGGGGGACAGGGATCTTCTACGAGCAGTACTTC.

The V call is TRBV6-5, the J call TRBJ1-5; 7 nucleotides agree with TRBD1. Germline trimming cut 6 bases from V and 5 bases from J; bases unmatched to any gene: 7. The CDR3 extends over 14 amino acids. CDR1 MNHEY and CDR2 SVGAGI come from the germline V gene. The DNA of the CDR3 is TGTGCCAGCAGCCGTAGACAGGGACATCAGCCCCAGCATTTT. Its protein product is CASSRRQGHQPQHF.

V is TRBV27 and J is TRBJ1-6; perhaps TRBD1 as D (6 bases). The CDR3 loop spans 14 amino acids. Germline V lookup: CDR1 MNHEY, CDR2 SMNVEV (reference sequence). The V and J ends lost 6 bases and 6 bases respectively, with 12 bases between them. The CDR3 region is CASSPDRLNSPLHF. The CDR3 DNA reads as TGTGCCAGCAGCCCAGACAGGCTTAATTCACCCCTCCACTTT.

The J gene is TRBJ2-3, the V gene TRBV7-9; no reliable D call. The CDR3 sequence is 16 residues long. CDR1 SEHNR and CDR2 FQNEAQ come from the germline V gene (reference sequence). Trimming took 5 bases from V and 0 from J, leaving 15 bases between them. CDR3: CASSPRWSTSTDTQYF. In DNA, the CDR3 is TGTGCCAGCAGCCCGCGCTGGAGCACTAGCACAGATACGCAGTATTTT. The entire variable domain, with the rest obtained from reference TRBV7-9 and TRBJ2-3, is as follows: DTGVSQNPRHKITKRGQNVTFRCDPISEHNRLYWYRQTLGQGPEFLTYFQNEAQLEKSRLLSDRFSAERPKGSFSTLEIQRTEQGDSAMYLCASSPRWSTSTDTQYFGPGTRLTVL.

The chain is built from TRBV5-4 and TRBJ2-2, with D perhaps matching TRBD2 (6 bases). Germline V gene data show CDR1 as SGHNT and CDR2 as YYREEE (reference sequence). Trimming removed 7 bases from V and 0 bases from J, with 19 bases in between. CDR3 length: 17 residues. This CDR3 reads CASARSPSATNTGELFF. The CDR3 region has the DNA TGTGCCAGCGCAAGGTCACCTAGCGCAACGAACACCGGGGAGCTGTTTTTT.

The chain is built from TRBV4-3 and TRBJ1-6, with D uncertain. The CDR3 sequence is 17 residues long. The V gene lost 0 bases and the J gene lost 2 bases, with 11 bases spanning the gap. Germline V lookup: CDR1 LGHNA, CDR2 YSLEER. The CDR3 sequence is CASSQEVLNAYNSPLHF. CDR3 DNA: TGCGCCAGCAGCCAAGAGGTTCTTAACGCCTATAATTCACCCCTCCACTTT.

The chain recombines TRBV7-8 with TRBJ2-7, with TRBD1 matching over 7 bases. The CDR3 has 13 residues. The germline CDR1 and CDR2 sequences are SGHVS and FQNEAQ. After removal of 4 bases from V and 3 bases from J, the junction contained 3 bases not matched to a gene. The DNA of the CDR3 is TGTGCCAGCAGCTCCGGACAGGTCTACGAGCAGTACTTC. This codes for CASSSGQVYEQYF. The entire variable domain, with the rest obtained from reference TRBV7-8 and TRBJ2-7, is as follows: GAGVSQSPRYKVAKRGQDVALRCDPISGHVSLFWYQQALGQGPEFLTYFQNEAQLDKSGLPSDRFFAERPEGSVSTLKIQRTQQEDSAVYLCASSSGQVYEQYFGPGTRLTVT.

The V and J genes are TRBV4-3 and TRBJ2-7; D is ambiguous. The CDR3 runs 14 residues. Germline CDR1 is LGHNA and CDR2 is YSLEER. Trimming left V 2 bases short and J 5 bases short, with 13 bases between. The CDR3 here is CASSQLGEYHEQYF. The CDR3 nucleotides read TGCGCCAGCAGCCAACTTGGGGAATATCACGAGCAGTACTTC.

The J gene is TRBJ2-1, the V gene TRBV27; 16 positions match TRBD2. This CDR3 is 18 amino acids long. The germline V gene has CDR1 MNHEY and CDR2 SMNVEV (reference sequence). Losses at the gene ends were 5 bases for V and 12 bases for J; bases not matched to a gene: 16. The CDR3 region is CASSDNLSGLAGGPPQFF. The CDR3, as DNA: TGTGCCAGCAGTGACAACCTCTCGGGACTAGCGGGGGGGCCTCCGCAGTTCTTC.

This chain connects TRBV7-2 to TRBJ2-1; no definite D call. The CDR3 has 11 amino acids. Trimming cost V 11 bases and J 5 bases, with 10 bases left between them. Germline CDR1 reads SGHTA; CDR2 reads FQGNSA. The CDR3, as DNA: TGTGCCCTACTCGTGGACAATGAGCAGTTCTTC. Translated, it gives CALLVDNEQFF.

V and J are TRBV19 and TRBJ2-7; D ambiguous. CDR1 and CDR2 from the germline V gene are LNHDA and SQIVND (reference sequence). Trimming stripped 3 bases from V and 3 bases from J, with 9 bases between. This CDR3 is 13 amino acids long. The CDR3 is CASSIWPNYEQYF. The CDR3 coding sequence is TGTGCCAGTAGTATTTGGCCGAACTACGAGCAGTACTTC.

This clone is labeled as medium-sized. This chain connects TRBV6-5 to TRBJ1-5; maybe TRBD1 (5 bases). Germline lookup yields CDR1 MNHEY and CDR2 SVGAGI. The CDR3 is 16 amino acids. V dropped 0 bases and J dropped 2 bases, with 11 bases sitting between them. CDR3 loop: CASSYSPDSRNQPQHF. The CDR3 DNA follows: TGTGCCAGCAGTTACTCCCCTGACAGCCGCAATCAGCCCCAGCATTTT.

The chain carries TRBV6-5 and TRBJ1-3, with 7 positions matching TRBD1. CDR1 is MNHEY, CDR2 SVGAGI, per germline. J was trimmed by 0 bases and V by 6 bases; bases with no gene match: 2. This CDR3 is built from 14 residues. This CDR3 reads CASSRDSSGNTIYF. CDR3 bases: TGTGCCAGCAGCCGGGACAGCTCTGGAAACACCATATATTTT.

The chain joins TRBV6-5 to TRBJ1-5; D ambiguous. CDR1 MNHEY and CDR2 SVGAGI come from the germline V gene. Trimming cost V 6 bases and J 0 bases, with 6 bases left between them. The CDR3 contains 13 residues. Written as DNA, the CDR3 is TGTGCCAGCAGCTCCTATAGCAATCAGCCCCAGCATTTT. It encodes CASSSYSNQPQHF.

This chain uses TRBV5-4 with TRBJ1-2; no definite D call. This CDR3 has 15 residues. Germline CDR1 reads SGHNT; CDR2 reads YYREEE (reference sequence). Trimming left V 2 bases short and J 8 bases short, with 19 bases between. CDR3 nucleotide sequence: TGTGCCAGCAGCTTTGTCATGGAAAGCACGGGGGGCTACACCTTC. Residues: CASSFVMESTGGYTF.

The rearrangement links TRBV28 to TRBJ1-2; a possible D gene is TRBD1 (5 bases). CDR1 MDHEN and CDR2 SYDVKM come from the germline V gene. Trimming took off 6 bases at V and 1 base at J, with 12 bases between the two ends. The CDR3 contains 14 residues. The CDR3 is CASSPGTFNYGYTF. The CDR3 region has the DNA TGTGCCAGCAGCCCCGGGACCTTTAACTATGGCTACACCTTC.

This rearrangement joins TRBV7-9 to TRBJ1-2; D gene uncertain. Trimming shortened V by 4 bases and J by 8 bases, and 23 bases separated the two germline ends. In germline, CDR1 is SEHNR, CDR2 FQNEAQ (reference sequence). The CDR3 runs to 16 residues. The chain's CDR3 is CASSSFGGTRVGGYTF. Written as DNA, the CDR3 is TGTGCCAGCAGCTCATTCGGTGGCACCCGGGTTGGGGGCTACACCTTC.

CDR3 sequence: CSVPAGGTRGEKLFF. The CDR3 bases are TGCAGCGTCCCTGCGGGCGGGACACGAGGTGAAAAACTGTTTTTT. This chain links TRBV29-1 with TRBJ1-4; weak D call: TRBD1 (6 bases). Germline CDR1 reads SQVTM; CDR2 reads ANQGSEA. The CDR3 consists of 15 residues. Trimming removed 6 bases at V and 7 bases at J, with 21 bases between.

CDR3 in amino acids: CASRTGANTGELFF. Here the CDR3 DNA reads TGTGCCAGCAGAACGGGCGCGAACACCGGGGAGCTGTTTTTT. The V and J genes are TRBV6-1 and TRBJ2-2; D is uncertain. Germline V lookup: CDR1 MNHNS, CDR2 SASEGT. Trimming removed 6 bases from V and 0 bases from J, with 8 bases in between. The CDR3 spans 14 residues.

The sample holds a few counts of this clone. The V gene is TRBV7-2, the J gene TRBJ1-6; 8 bases match TRBD1. J gave up 8 bases and V 3 bases, and 6 bases lay outside the gene matches. The CDR3 is 15 residues long. The germline CDR1 and CDR2 sequences are SGHTA and FQGNSA. CDR3 protein: CASSLRTGRYSPLHF. CDR3 bases: TGTGCCAGCAGCTTGAGGACAGGGAGGTATTCACCCCTCCACTTT. The full variable domain, its missing parts supplied by reference TRBV7-2 and TRBJ1-6, is GAGVSQSPSNKVTEKGKDVELRCDPISGHTALYWYRQSLGQGLEFLIYFQGNSAPDKSGLPSDRFSAERTGGSVSTLTIQRTQQEDSAVYLCASSLRTGRYSPLHFGNGTRLTVT.

The chain carries TRBV5-1 and TRBJ1-6; D not resolved. Germline V gene data show CDR1 as SGHRS and CDR2 as YFSETQ. Trimming shortened V by 6 bases and J by 7 bases, and 8 bases separated the two germline ends. The CDR3 runs to 12 residues. CDR3 nucleotide sequence: TGCGCCAGCACCGAGGGAAATTCACCCCTCCACTTT. It specifies CASTEGNSPLHF.

V gene TRBV5-6 combines with J gene TRBJ1-6; no clear D gene. Trimming left V 0 bases short and J 7 bases short, with 8 bases between. The CDR3 spans 14 residues. Germline loops: CDR1 SGHDT, CDR2 YYEEEE. In nucleotides, the CDR3 is TGTGCCAGCAGCTTGGTGCAGGCAAATTCACCCCTCCACTTT. Encoded protein: CASSLVQANSPLHF.

The V gene is TRBV7-2, the J gene TRBJ2-7; 10 nucleotides agree with TRBD2. The CDR3 extends over 16 amino acids. Germline V CDR1 and CDR2: SGHTA, FQGNSA. J gave up 5 bases and V 4 bases, and 11 bases lay outside the gene matches. The CDR3 loop is CASSSKSSGGQDEQYF. The CDR3 nucleotides read TGTGCCAGCAGCTCGAAGAGTAGCGGGGGGCAGGACGAGCAGTACTTC.

This clone was counted only a few times. CDR3 region: CASRNRASRRLYTEAFF. The DNA of the CDR3 is TGTGCCAGTAGGAACAGGGCCTCACGGCGGTTGTACACTGAAGCTTTCTTT. The V call is TRBV19, the J call TRBJ1-1; a weak D match, TRBD1 (6 bases). Between the trimmed V and J ends, which lost 6 bases and 3 bases, there was a span of 23 bases. Germline lookup yields CDR1 LNHDA and CDR2 SQIVND (reference sequence). The CDR3 covers 17 residues.

The chain has TRBV2 and TRBJ2-1; 10 bases map to TRBD1. Germline CDR1 SNHLY, CDR2 FYNNEI. Losses at the gene ends were 7 bases for V and 7 bases for J; bases not matched to a gene: 7. CDR3 size: 14 residues. CDR3 sequence reads: CASTRQGAENEQFF. The CDR3 DNA sequence: TGTGCCAGCACCAGACAGGGGGCGGAGAATGAGCAGTTCTTC.

V gene TRBV30 combines with J gene TRBJ2-1; 10 nucleotides match TRBD2. The CDR3 is 12 residues long. Trimming removed 0 bases from V and 14 bases from J; junction bases left unmatched: 4. Germline CDR1 is GTSNPN and CDR2 is SVGIG (reference sequence). CDR3 sequence reads: CAWSVQAGGKFF. The DNA for the CDR3 is TGTGCCTGGAGTGTACAAGCGGGAGGGAAGTTCTTC.

J is TRBJ1-5 and V is TRBV6-1; D unclear. CDR1 is MNHNS and CDR2 is SASEGT in the germline V gene. Trimming removed 4 bases at V and 2 bases at J, with 9 bases between. The CDR3 has 14 amino acids. The DNA for the CDR3 is TGTGCCAGCAGTGTTGGGCAGGGCAATCAGCCCCAGCATTTT. It yields the protein CASSVGQGNQPQHF.

CDR3 DNA sequence: TGCGCCAGCAGGGGACAGGGCGAGGCTGAAGCTTTCTTT. Its protein is CASRGQGEAEAFF. The V gene is TRBV10-1, the J gene TRBJ1-1; 9 bases match TRBD1. CDR3 length equals 13 residues. After removal of 6 bases from V and 6 bases from J, the junction contained 5 bases not matched to a gene. From germline, CDR1 is WNHNN and CDR2 SYGVQD (reference sequence).

This sequence joins TRBV6-5 and TRBJ2-5, with 7 bases that match TRBD1. The junction had 6 bases not matched to a gene; V was cut back by 2 bases and J by 0 bases. Germline-derived CDR1 and CDR2 are MNHEY and SVGAGI. CDR3 length: 16 amino acids. This CDR3 reads CASSYPRGTHQETQYF. The CDR3 coding sequence is TGTGCCAGCAGTTACCCCAGGGGGACACACCAAGAGACCCAGTACTTC.

The genes are TRBV6-1 and TRBJ1-1; D not resolved. V was pared by 1 base and J by 1 base, with 10 bases between. Germline loops: CDR1 MNHNS, CDR2 SASEGT. The CDR3 runs to 15 residues. The CDR3 region has the DNA TGTGCCAGCAGTGAAGATGCGCGGGCGAACACTGAAGCTTTCTTT. Translated: CASSEDARANTEAFF.

This clone showed up just a few times. The chain uses TRBV29-1 and TRBJ1-1, with a tentative D call TRBD1 (5 bases). The CDR3 covers 13 residues. V was cut by 4 bases and J by 4 bases, with 13 bases left in between. The germline V gene has CDR1 SQVTM and CDR2 ANQGSEA. Here the CDR3 reads CSVVSGGVTEAFF. DNA of the CDR3: TGCAGCGTTGTATCTGGGGGAGTCACTGAAGCTTTCTTT.